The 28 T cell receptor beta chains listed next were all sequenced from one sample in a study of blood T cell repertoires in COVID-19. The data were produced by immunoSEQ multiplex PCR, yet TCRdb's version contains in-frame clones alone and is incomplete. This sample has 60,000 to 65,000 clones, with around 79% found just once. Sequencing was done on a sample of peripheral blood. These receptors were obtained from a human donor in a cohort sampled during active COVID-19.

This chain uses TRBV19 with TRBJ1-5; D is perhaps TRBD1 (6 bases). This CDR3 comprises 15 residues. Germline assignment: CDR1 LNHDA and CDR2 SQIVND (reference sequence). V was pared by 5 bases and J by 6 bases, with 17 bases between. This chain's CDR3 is CASSPRAGAGQPQHF. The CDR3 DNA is TGTGCCAGTAGTCCGCGGGCAGGGGCTGGTCAGCCCCAGCATTTT.

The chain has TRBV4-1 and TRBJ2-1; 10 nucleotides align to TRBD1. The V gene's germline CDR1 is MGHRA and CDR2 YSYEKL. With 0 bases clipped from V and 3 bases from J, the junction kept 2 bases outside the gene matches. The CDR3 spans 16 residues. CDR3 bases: TGCGCCAGCAGCCAAGAGGGGACAGGGGTCTACAATGAGCAGTTCTTC. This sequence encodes CASSQEGTGVYNEQFF.

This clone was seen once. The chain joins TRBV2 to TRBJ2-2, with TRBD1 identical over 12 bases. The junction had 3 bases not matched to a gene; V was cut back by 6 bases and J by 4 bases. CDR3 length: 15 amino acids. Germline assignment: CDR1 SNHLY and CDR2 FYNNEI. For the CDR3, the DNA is TGTGCCAGCAGCGGGACAGGGGGCAGCACCGGGGAGCTGTTTTTT. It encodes CASSGTGGSTGELFF.

CDR3 loop: CASSVAGRRGGRQYF. The CDR3 coding sequence is TGTGCCAGCAGCGTAGCCGGGAGAAGGGGGGGAAGGCAGTACTTC. The chain employs TRBV9 and TRBJ2-7; tentative D call: TRBD2 (7 bases). Trimming cost V 0 bases and J 9 bases, with 19 bases left between them. This CDR3 has 15 amino acids. Germline values: CDR1 SGDLS, CDR2 YYNGEE.

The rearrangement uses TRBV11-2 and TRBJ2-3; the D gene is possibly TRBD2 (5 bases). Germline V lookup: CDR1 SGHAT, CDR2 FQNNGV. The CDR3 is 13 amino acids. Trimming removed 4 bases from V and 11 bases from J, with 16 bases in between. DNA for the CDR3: TGTGCCAGCAGCTGGGGAATCCTAGAGGGGCAGTATTTT. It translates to CASSWGILEGQYF.

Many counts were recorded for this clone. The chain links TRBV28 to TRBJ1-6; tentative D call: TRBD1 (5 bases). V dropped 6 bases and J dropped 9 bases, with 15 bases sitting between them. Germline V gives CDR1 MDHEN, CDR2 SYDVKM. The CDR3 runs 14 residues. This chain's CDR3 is CASSLGGGFSPLHF. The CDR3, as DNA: TGTGCCAGCAGCCTCGGGGGTGGGTTTTCACCCCTCCACTTT.

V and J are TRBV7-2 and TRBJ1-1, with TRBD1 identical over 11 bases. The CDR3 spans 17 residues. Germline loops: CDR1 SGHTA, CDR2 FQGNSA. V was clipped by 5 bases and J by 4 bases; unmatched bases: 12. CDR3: CASSIGSPGTGGTEAFF. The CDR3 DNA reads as TGTGCCAGCAGCATAGGAAGTCCGGGGACAGGGGGCACTGAAGCTTTCTTT.

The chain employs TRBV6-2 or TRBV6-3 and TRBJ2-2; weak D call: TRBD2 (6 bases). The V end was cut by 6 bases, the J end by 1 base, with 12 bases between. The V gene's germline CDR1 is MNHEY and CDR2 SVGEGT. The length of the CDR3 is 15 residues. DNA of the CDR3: TGTGCCAGCAGCGCGGGACGCCTGAACACCGGGGAGCTGTTTTTT. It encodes CASSAGRLNTGELFF.

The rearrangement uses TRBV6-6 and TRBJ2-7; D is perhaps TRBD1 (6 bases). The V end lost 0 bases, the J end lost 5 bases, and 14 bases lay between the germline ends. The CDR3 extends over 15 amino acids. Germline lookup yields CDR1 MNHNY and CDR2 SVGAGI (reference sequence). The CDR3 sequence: CASSYSGKQGNEQYF. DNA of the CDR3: TGTGCCAGCAGTTACTCCGGTAAACAGGGTAACGAGCAGTACTTC.

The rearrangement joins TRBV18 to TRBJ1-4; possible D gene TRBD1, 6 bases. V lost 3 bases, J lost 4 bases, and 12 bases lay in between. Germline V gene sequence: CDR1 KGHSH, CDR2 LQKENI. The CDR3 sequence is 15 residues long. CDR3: CASSPGQSLNEKLFF. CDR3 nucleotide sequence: TGTGCCAGCTCACCCGGACAGTCTCTTAATGAAAAACTGTTTTTT.

This CDR3 is CASSLVGQPQHF. DNA for the CDR3: TGTGCCAGCAGCTTGGTGGGCCAGCCCCAGCATTTT. The gene calls are TRBV7-9 and TRBJ1-5; D is uncertain. The ends were cut back, 3 bases at V and 7 bases at J, with 7 bases in the middle. CDR1 and CDR2 from the germline V gene are SEHNR and FQNEAQ (reference sequence). This CDR3 is 12 amino acids long. Using reference TRBV7-9 and TRBJ1-5 for the parts outside the CDR3, the full variable domain is DTGVSQNPRHKITKRGQNVTFRCDPISEHNRLYWYRQTLGQGPEFLTYFQNEAQLEKSRLLSDRFSAERPKGSFSTLEIQRTEQGDSAMYLCASSLVGQPQHFGDGTRLSIL.

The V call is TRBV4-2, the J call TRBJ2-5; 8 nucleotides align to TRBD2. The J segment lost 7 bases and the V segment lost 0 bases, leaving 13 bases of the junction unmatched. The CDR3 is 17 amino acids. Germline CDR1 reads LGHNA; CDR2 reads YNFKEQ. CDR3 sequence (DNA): TGTGCCAGCAGCCAAGAGGGTGCTAGCGGGCGTGGCGGGACCCAGTACTTC. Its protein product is CASSQEGASGRGGTQYF.

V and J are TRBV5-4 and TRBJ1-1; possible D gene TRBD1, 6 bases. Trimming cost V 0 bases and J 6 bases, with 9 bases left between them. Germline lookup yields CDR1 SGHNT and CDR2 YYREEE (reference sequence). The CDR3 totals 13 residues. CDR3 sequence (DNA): TGTGCCAGCAGCTTGGGGACAGCCGCTGAAGCTTTCTTT. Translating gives CASSLGTAAEAFF.

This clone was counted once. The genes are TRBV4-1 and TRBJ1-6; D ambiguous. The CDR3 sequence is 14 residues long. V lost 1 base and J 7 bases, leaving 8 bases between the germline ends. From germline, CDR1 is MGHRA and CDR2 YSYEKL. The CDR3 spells CASSQGRGNSPLHF. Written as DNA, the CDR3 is TGCGCCAGCAGCCAAGGGCGAGGGAATTCACCCCTCCACTTT.

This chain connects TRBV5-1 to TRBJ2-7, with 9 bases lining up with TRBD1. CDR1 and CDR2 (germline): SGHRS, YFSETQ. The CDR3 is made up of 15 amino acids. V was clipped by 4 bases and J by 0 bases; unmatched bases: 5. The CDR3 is CASSADRGRSYEQYF. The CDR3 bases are TGCGCCAGCAGCGCGGACAGGGGACGCTCCTACGAGCAGTACTTC.

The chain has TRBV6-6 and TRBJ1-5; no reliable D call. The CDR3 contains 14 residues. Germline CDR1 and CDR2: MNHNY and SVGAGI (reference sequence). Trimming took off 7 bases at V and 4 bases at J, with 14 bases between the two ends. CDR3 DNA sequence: TGTGCCAGCACTCCTGGGGAGGCAAATCAGCCCCAGCATTTT. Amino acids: CASTPGEANQPQHF.

Here the CDR3 DNA reads TGTGCCAGCAGCCCGATAGGGACTAGCGCGGAGACCCAGTACTTC. It yields the protein CASSPIGTSAETQYF. The chain uses TRBV7-8 and TRBJ2-5; TRBD2 agrees at 10 bases. This CDR3 has 15 amino acids. The germline gives CDR1 SGHVS, CDR2 FQNEAQ. V dropped 5 bases and J dropped 5; count of bases not matched to a gene: 8.

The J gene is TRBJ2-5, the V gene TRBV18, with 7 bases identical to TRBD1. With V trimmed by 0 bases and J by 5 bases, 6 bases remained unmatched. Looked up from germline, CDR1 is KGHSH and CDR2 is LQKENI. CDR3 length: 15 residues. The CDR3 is CASSPPQGRWETQYF. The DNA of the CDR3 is TGTGCCAGCTCACCACCACAGGGGCGGTGGGAGACCCAGTACTTC. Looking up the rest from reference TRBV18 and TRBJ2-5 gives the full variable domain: NAGVMQNPRHLVRRRGQEARLRCSPMKGHSHVYWYRQLPEEGLKFMVYLQKENIIDESGMPKERFSAEFPKEGPSILRIQQVVRGDSAAYFCASSPPQGRWETQYFGPGTRLLVL.

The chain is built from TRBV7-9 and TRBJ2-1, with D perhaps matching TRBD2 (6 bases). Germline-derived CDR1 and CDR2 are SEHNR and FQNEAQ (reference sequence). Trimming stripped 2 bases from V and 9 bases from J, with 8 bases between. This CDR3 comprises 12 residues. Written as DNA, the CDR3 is TGTGCCAGCAGCTTATGGGGGGTTGAGCAGTTCTTC. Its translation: CASSLWGVEQFF. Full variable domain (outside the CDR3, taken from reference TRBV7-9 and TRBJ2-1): DTGVSQNPRHKITKRGQNVTFRCDPISEHNRLYWYRQTLGQGPEFLTYFQNEAQLEKSRLLSDRFSAERPKGSFSTLEIQRTEQGDSAMYLCASSLWGVEQFFGPGTRLTVL.

The CDR3 region is CAISERGQGAGTEAFF. Written as DNA, the CDR3 is TGTGCCATCAGTGAGAGGGGACAGGGGGCTGGGACTGAAGCTTTCTTT. The V call is TRBV10-3, the J call TRBJ1-1; 12 nucleotides match TRBD1. This CDR3 has 16 amino acids. The germline V gene encodes CDR1 ENHRY and CDR2 SYGVKD. V trimming: 2 bases; J trimming: 5 bases; junction bases outside the gene matches: 6.

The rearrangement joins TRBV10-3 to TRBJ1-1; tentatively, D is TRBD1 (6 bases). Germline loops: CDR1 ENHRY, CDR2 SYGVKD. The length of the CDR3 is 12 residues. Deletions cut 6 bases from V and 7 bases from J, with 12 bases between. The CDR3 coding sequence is TGTGCCATCAGAGCGACAGGTCGTGAAGCTTTCTTT. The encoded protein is CAIRATGREAFF.

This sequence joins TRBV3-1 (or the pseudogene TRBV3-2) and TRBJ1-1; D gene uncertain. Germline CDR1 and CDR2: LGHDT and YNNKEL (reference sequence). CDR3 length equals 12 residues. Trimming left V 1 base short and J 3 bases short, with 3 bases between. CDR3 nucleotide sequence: TGTGCCAGCAGCCAAGCAGACACTGAAGCTTTCTTT. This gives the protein CASSQADTEAFF.

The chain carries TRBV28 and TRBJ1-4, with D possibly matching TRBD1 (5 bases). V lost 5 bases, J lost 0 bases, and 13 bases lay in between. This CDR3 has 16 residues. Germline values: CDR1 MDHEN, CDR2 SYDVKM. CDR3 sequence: CASSAGGSTTNEKLFF. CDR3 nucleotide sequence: TGTGCCAGCAGTGCCGGGGGGTCTACAACTAATGAAAAACTGTTTTTT. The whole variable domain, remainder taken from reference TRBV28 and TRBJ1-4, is DVKVTQSSRYLVKRTGEKVFLECVQDMDHENMFWYRQDPGLGLRLIYFSYDVKMKEKGDIPEGYSVSREKKERFSLILESASTNQTSMYLCASSAGGSTTNEKLFFGSGTQLSVL.

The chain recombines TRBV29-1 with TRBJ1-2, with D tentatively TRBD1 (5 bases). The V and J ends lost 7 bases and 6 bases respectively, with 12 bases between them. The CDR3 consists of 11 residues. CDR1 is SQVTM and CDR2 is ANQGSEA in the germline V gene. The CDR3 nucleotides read TGCAGCGCCGGGGGTCAAGATGGCTACACCTTC. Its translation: CSAGGQDGYTF.

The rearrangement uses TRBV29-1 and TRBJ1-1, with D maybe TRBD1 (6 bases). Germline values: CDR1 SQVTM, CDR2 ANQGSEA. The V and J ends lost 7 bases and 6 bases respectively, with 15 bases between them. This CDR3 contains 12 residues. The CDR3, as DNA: TGCAGCGGACGTCAGGGGAAATCTGAAGCTTTCTTT. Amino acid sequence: CSGRQGKSEAFF.

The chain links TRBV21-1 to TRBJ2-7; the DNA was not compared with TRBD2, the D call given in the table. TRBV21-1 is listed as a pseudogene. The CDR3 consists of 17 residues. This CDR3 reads CASSNREGGDKGYEQYF. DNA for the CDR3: TGTGCCAGCAGCAACCGAGAGGGGGGGGACAAGGGTTACGAGCAGTACTTC.

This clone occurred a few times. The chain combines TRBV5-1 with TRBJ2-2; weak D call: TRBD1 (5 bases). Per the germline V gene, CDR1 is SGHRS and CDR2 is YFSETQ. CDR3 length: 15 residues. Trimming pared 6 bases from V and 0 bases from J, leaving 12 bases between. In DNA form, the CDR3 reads TGCGCCAGCATCAAGGGGCCACCGAACACCGGGGAGCTGTTTTTT. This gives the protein CASIKGPPNTGELFF. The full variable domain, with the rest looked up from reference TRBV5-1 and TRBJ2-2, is KAGVTQTPRYLIKTRGQQVTLSCSPISGHRSVSWYQQTPGQGLQFLFEYFSETQRNKGNFPGRFSGRQFSNSRSEMNVSTLELGDSALYLCASIKGPPNTGELFFGEGSRLTVL.

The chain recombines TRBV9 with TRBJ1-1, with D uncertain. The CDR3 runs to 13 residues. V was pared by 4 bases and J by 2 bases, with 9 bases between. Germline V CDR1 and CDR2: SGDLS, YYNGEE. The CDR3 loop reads CASSPSTNTEAFF. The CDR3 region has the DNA TGTGCCAGCAGCCCGAGTACTAACACTGAAGCTTTCTTT.